This note documents a single T cell receptor (beta chain) sequence. Antigen specificity is unknown. This entry belongs to a study of identifying expanded T cells in peripheral blood. Profiling relied on immunoSEQ multiplex PCR, and the TCRdb table lists in-frame clones only, not all of them. The table lists roughly 82,000 clones, 84% of them singletons. General study findings and limits: Technical replicates showed about 1.1 changed clones; around 2 weeks around 15; four weeks 19.

Material for sequencing was blood. The clonotype comes from a person aged 18-70 years in good health.

The CDR3 loop reads CASIGGWSGSTHNEQFF. DNA of the CDR3: TGTGCCAGTATAGGGGGTTGGAGCGGGAGTACCCACAATGAGCAGTTCTTC. The chain uses TRBV19 and TRBJ2-1, with 8 positions matching TRBD2. This CDR3 region has 17 residues. V lost 7 bases to trimming and J lost 5 bases; unmatched junction nucleotides: 16. From germline, CDR1 is LNHDA and CDR2 SQIVND (reference sequence).